This paragraph reports one T cell receptor beta chain. Its antigen is unidentified. This sample was included in a study of identifying expanded T cells in peripheral blood. Study-wide results and caveats: Two-week clone count variance significantly increased as total template count grew. Differentially abundant clones: roughly 1.2 between replicates, just under 17 at roughly 15 days, 19 to 20 at four.

Germline V gene data show CDR1 as MNHEY and CDR2 as SVGAGI. The CDR3 covers 11 residues. Trimming stripped 6 bases from V and 8 bases from J, with 10 bases between. Method: immunoSEQ multiplex PCR; TCRdb's copy keeps in-frame clones and lacks some. The data show 90,000 or so clones, around 90% seen once. Collection occurred without any documented infections or immune events in donors. Material: blood. The rearrangement joins TRBV6-5 to TRBJ1-2; unclear D gene. This TCR came from a person aged 18 to 69 in good health. This chain's CDR3 is CASSSLGGYTF. In nucleotides, the CDR3 is TGTGCCAGCAGCTCCCTGGGGGGCTACACCTTC.